What follows are 27 T cell receptor beta chains derived from one specimen sequenced in a study of cytomegalovirus exposure and HLA in healthy donors. Assay: immunoSEQ multiplex PCR; the TCRdb copy retains only in-frame clones and omits some. The sample lists 55,000 to 80,000 clones; 85% to 95% were seen once. The sequenced sample was PBMCs. The source of these receptors is a man younger than 35 in good health and CMV-seronegative.

Only one count was recorded for this clone. The chain employs TRBV2 and TRBJ1-1; possibly TRBD1 for D (5 bases). The germline V and J ends were trimmed by 4 bases and 8 bases, with 17 bases remaining between them. Germline loops: CDR1 SNHLY, CDR2 FYNNEI. The CDR3 loop spans 14 amino acids. In DNA form, the CDR3 reads TGTGCCAGCAGTGTGCGGAGGGGACCTTGGGAAGCTTTCTTT. Amino acids: CASSVRRGPWEAFF.

A single count supports this clone. The V gene is TRBV6-1, the J gene TRBJ2-1; D is possibly TRBD1 (5 bases). Trimming stripped 6 bases from V and 7 bases from J, with 13 bases between. The CDR3 spans 13 residues. The germline V gene has CDR1 MNHNS and CDR2 SASEGT. This CDR3 is CASSPGRANEQFF. Written as DNA, the CDR3 is TGTGCCAGCAGCCCGGGCAGGGCGAATGAGCAGTTCTTC.

The genes are TRBV30 and TRBJ2-7, with D tentatively TRBD2 (6 bases). Germline V gene data show CDR1 as GTSNPN and CDR2 as SVGIG (reference sequence). Deletions cut 2 bases from V and 5 bases from J, with 16 bases between. This CDR3 has 14 amino acids. The DNA for the CDR3 is TGTGCCTGGAGTCCGGGGACTGGAAAGAACGAGCAGTACTTC. It translates to CAWSPGTGKNEQYF.

This clone was counted a single time. The rearrangement joins TRBV30 to TRBJ2-7; TRBD2 is a possible D gene (7 bases). This CDR3 region has 13 residues. Trimming shortened V by 2 bases and J by 3 bases, and 11 bases separated the two germline ends. Germline CDR1 GTSNPN, CDR2 SVGIG (reference sequence). CDR3: CAWSTGGLYEQYF. The CDR3 nucleotides read TGTGCCTGGAGTACCGGGGGGCTCTACGAGCAGTACTTC.

J is TRBJ1-2 and V is TRBV5-6; a possible D gene is TRBD1 (6 bases). CDR1 and CDR2 (germline): SGHDT, YYEEEE. Trimming stripped 4 bases from V and 2 bases from J, with 15 bases between. The CDR3 runs 15 residues. The CDR3 spells CASSLPDRGNYGYTF. The DNA for the CDR3 is TGTGCCAGCAGCCTACCGGACAGAGGGAACTATGGCTACACCTTC.

The V and J genes are TRBV19 and TRBJ2-3; 11 nucleotides line up with TRBD2. V lost 4 bases, J lost 7 bases, and 7 bases stayed unmatched. Germline V gene data show CDR1 as LNHDA and CDR2 as SQIVND (reference sequence). The CDR3 has 15 amino acids. Here the CDR3 DNA reads TGTGCCAGTAGTAGTAGCGGGGGGGCGTCTAATACGCAGTATTTT. As protein: CASSSSGGASNTQYF.

J is TRBJ1-2 and V is TRBV28; D may be TRBD1 (5 bases). Germline CDR1 reads MDHEN; CDR2 reads SYDVKM. This CDR3 contains 11 residues. The V and J ends lost 10 bases and 5 bases respectively, with 11 bases between them. CDR3: CAIGAPYGYTF. As DNA, the CDR3 is TGTGCCATAGGGGCGCCTTATGGCTACACCTTC.

This clone was picked up one time. The chain has TRBV30 and TRBJ1-1, with TRBD1 matching 7 bases. J lost 5 bases, V lost 3 bases, and 6 bases had no gene match. The CDR3 covers 13 residues. Germline assignment: CDR1 GTSNPN and CDR2 SVGIG (reference sequence). The CDR3 here is CAWSQSRGTEAFF. The CDR3 DNA reads TGTGCCTGGAGCCAGTCCAGGGGGACTGAAGCTTTCTTT.

The gene calls are TRBV6-5 and TRBJ1-2, with D maybe TRBD1 (5 bases). Germline V gene sequence: CDR1 MNHEY, CDR2 SVGAGI. CDR3 size: 13 residues. V was shortened by 6 bases and J by 0 bases, with 8 bases between the two germline ends. Here the CDR3 DNA reads TGTGCCAGCAGGGAGACAGCTAACTATGGCTACACCTTC. Translated, it gives CASRETANYGYTF.

CDR3 bases: TGTGCCAGTAGTATATTACCGGGACAGAGTGAAGCTTTCTTT. Its protein is CASSILPGQSEAFF. The rearrangement uses TRBV19 and TRBJ1-1; 7 nucleotides line up with TRBD1. The CDR3 loop spans 14 amino acids. In germline, CDR1 is LNHDA, CDR2 SQIVND (reference sequence). Unmatched junction bases numbered 7, after V lost 2 bases and J lost 7 bases.

This chain uses TRBV11-2 with TRBJ2-3; a weak D match, TRBD1 (6 bases). The germline CDR1 and CDR2 sequences are SGHAT and FQNNGV. The ends were cut back, 1 base at V and 2 bases at J, with 16 bases in the middle. The CDR3 consists of 17 residues. The CDR3 nucleotides read TGTGCCAGCAGCTTAGGGGGCCGGGACACACCCACAGATACGCAGTATTTT. Translation gives CASSLGGRDTPTDTQYF.

This clone was seen only once. The genes are TRBV6-5 and TRBJ1-2, with TRBD1 matching over 7 bases. Trimming at V came to 6 bases and at J to 0 bases, leaving 4 bases not matched to a gene. The CDR3 contains 14 residues. The germline V gene encodes CDR1 MNHEY and CDR2 SVGAGI. In DNA form, the CDR3 reads TGTGCCAGCAGCAGACAGGGAGCTAACTATGGCTACACCTTC. This sequence encodes CASSRQGANYGYTF.

This rearrangement joins TRBV14 to TRBJ2-7, with D perhaps TRBD1 (6 bases). V was shortened by 4 bases and J by 3 bases, with 22 bases between the two germline ends. Germline CDR1 SGHDN, CDR2 FVKESK. CDR3 length equals 17 residues. This chain's CDR3 is CASSPQPQAGAHYEQYF. The CDR3 nucleotides are TGTGCCAGCAGCCCCCAACCCCAGGCAGGGGCCCACTACGAGCAGTACTTC.

V and J are TRBV5-1 and TRBJ2-5; TRBD1 matches 8 bases. The CDR3 spans 15 residues. CDR1 and CDR2 (germline): SGHRS, YFSETQ. J lost 3 bases, V lost 3 bases, and 7 bases had no gene match. CDR3 in amino acids: CASSSSVTGEETQYF. CDR3 coding DNA: TGCGCCAGCAGCTCGTCCGTGACAGGGGAAGAGACCCAGTACTTC.

The J gene is TRBJ1-5, the V gene TRBV30, with D possibly TRBD1 on 6 matching bases. Trimming shortened V by 1 base and J by 7 bases, and 11 bases separated the two germline ends. From germline, CDR1 is GTSNPN and CDR2 SVGIG (reference sequence). This CDR3 region has 13 residues. Here the CDR3 reads CAWSALGGQPQHF. CDR3 bases: TGTGCCTGGAGTGCCTTAGGGGGACAGCCCCAGCATTTT. Full variable domain (outside the CDR3, taken from reference TRBV30 and TRBJ1-5): SQTIHQWPATLVQPVGSPLSLECTVEGTSNPNLYWYRQAAGRGLQLLFYSVGIGQISSEVPQNLSASRPQDRQFILSSKKLLLSDSGFYLCAWSALGGQPQHFGDGTRLSIL.

The rearrangement joins TRBV18 to TRBJ1-2; TRBD1 might be the D (6 bases). V dropped 4 bases and J dropped 1 base, with 13 bases sitting between them. The CDR3 contains 15 residues. Germline values: CDR1 KGHSH, CDR2 LQKENI. DNA for the CDR3: TGTGCCAGCTCACTCGGGACACAGCTTAACTATGGCTACACCTTC. This gives the protein CASSLGTQLNYGYTF.

The V gene is TRBV29-1, the J gene TRBJ1-2; 8 positions agree with TRBD1. V shed 4 bases, J shed 2 bases, and the junction held 12 bases outside the gene matches. Germline-derived CDR1 and CDR2 are SQVTM and ANQGSEA. The CDR3 has 16 residues. CDR3 coding DNA: TGCAGCGTTGTGAGACACGGACAGGGTCCCAACTATGGCTACACCTTC. Its translation: CSVVRHGQGPNYGYTF.

CDR3 nucleotide sequence: TGTGCCATCAGCCTAGACAGGGTAAATGAGCAGTTCTTC. It codes for CAISLDRVNEQFF. This chain joins TRBV10-3 and TRBJ2-1, with 7 bases fitting TRBD1. Per the germline V gene, CDR1 is ENHRY and CDR2 is SYGVKD. V lost 6 bases and J lost 7; bases outside the gene matches: 6. The CDR3 covers 13 residues.

This chain joins TRBV30 and TRBJ2-5; possible D gene TRBD1, 5 bases. The CDR3 contains 12 residues. CDR1 is GTSNPN and CDR2 is SVGIG in the germline V gene (reference sequence). V was shortened by 7 bases and J by 2 bases, with 11 bases between the two germline ends. The CDR3 coding sequence is TGTGCCTTGAATCAGGGACAAGAGACCCAGTACTTC. Translating it yields CALNQGQETQYF.

The rearrangement joins TRBV18 to TRBJ2-1; TRBD2 matches 10 bases. The CDR3 covers 14 residues. The V gene end was trimmed by 3 bases and the J gene end by 10 bases; junction bases not matched to a gene: 6. Per germline, CDR1 KGHSH and CDR2 LQKENI. DNA for the CDR3: TGTGCCAGCTCACCCCTAGCGGGGGCCGGGGAGCAGTTCTTC. It codes for CASSPLAGAGEQFF.

This chain links TRBV2 with TRBJ2-2; 9 bases agree with TRBD1. The germline V gene has CDR1 SNHLY and CDR2 FYNNEI. This CDR3 is 16 amino acids long. V shed 5 bases, J shed 0 bases, and the junction held 4 bases outside the gene matches. The CDR3, as DNA: TGTGCCAGCAGTAAAAACAGGGGGCCGAACACCGGGGAGCTGTTTTTT. It encodes CASSKNRGPNTGELFF.

This chain links TRBV30 with TRBJ1-1; D possibly corresponds to TRBD1 (6 bases). The CDR3 length is 15 residues. Germline-derived CDR1 and CDR2 are GTSNPN and SVGIG (reference sequence). Trimming took off 1 base at V and 3 bases at J, with 15 bases between the two ends. CDR3 bases: TGTGCCTGGAGTGCTTTGACAGGTCGGGACACTGAAGCTTTCTTT. This translates into CAWSALTGRDTEAFF.

This sequence joins TRBV9 and TRBJ2-3, with 8 bases identical to TRBD2. The junction had 15 bases not matched to a gene; V was cut back by 4 bases and J by 2 bases. CDR1 SGDLS and CDR2 YYNGEE come from the germline V gene. The CDR3 runs to 18 residues. CDR3 region: CASSSPLSAGGFTDTQYF. Here the CDR3 DNA reads TGTGCCAGCAGCTCACCCCTGTCTGCGGGGGGCTTCACAGATACGCAGTATTTT.

The J gene is TRBJ2-2, the V gene TRBV7-2, with D maybe TRBD1 (5 bases). The germline V and J ends were trimmed by 1 base and 4 bases, with 13 bases remaining between them. The length of the CDR3 is 16 residues. Germline CDR1 and CDR2: SGHTA and FQGNSA. The chain's CDR3 is CASSLEGVLSTGELFF. DNA of the CDR3: TGTGCCAGCAGCTTAGAAGGGGTGTTGAGCACCGGGGAGCTGTTTTTT.

CDR3 DNA sequence: TGTGCCAGCAGCTTAGTTGCGGGACTAGCGGGGTCCAATGAGCAGTTCTTC. Its protein is CASSLVAGLAGSNEQFF. The gene calls are TRBV7-2 and TRBJ2-1; 13 bases fit TRBD2. After removal of 1 base from V and 6 bases from J, the junction contained 6 bases not matched to a gene. CDR1 and CDR2 (germline): SGHTA, FQGNSA. This CDR3 contains 17 residues.

V gene TRBV6-1 combines with J gene TRBJ2-1, with 8 bases lining up with TRBD1. Trimming took 4 bases from V and 8 from J; bases not matched to a gene: 4. The length of the CDR3 is 13 residues. Looked up from germline, CDR1 is MNHNS and CDR2 is SASEGT. In DNA form, the CDR3 reads TGTGCCAGCAGTGCGGACAGGGCCGATGAGCAGTTCTTC. Amino acid sequence: CASSADRADEQFF.

V usage is TRBV18 and J usage is TRBJ1-5; D perhaps matches TRBD1 (5 bases). V lost 2 bases and J 0 bases, leaving 8 bases between the germline ends. From germline, CDR1 is KGHSH and CDR2 LQKENI. CDR3 size: 15 residues. In DNA form, the CDR3 reads TGTGCCAGCTCACCAGGGGCCCTTAGCAATCAGCCCCAGCATTTT. This sequence encodes CASSPGALSNQPQHF.